This T cell receptor (beta chain) appears in the sequencing data of a study of T cell responses to AZD1222 COVID-19 vaccine. Repertoires were generated with immunoSEQ multiplex PCR, while TCRdb's copy carries only in-frame clones and drops some. The sample gives about 130,000 clones, about 94% of which show up once; approximately 6.3% is in the top ten. Trimming pared 3 bases from V and 5 bases from J, leaving 8 bases between. From germline, CDR1 is DFQATT and CDR2 SNEGSKA (reference sequence). There are 12 residues in the CDR3. The sample was peripheral blood, taken on day 0 of AZD1222 vaccination. The genes are TRBV20-1 and TRBJ1-5; D not certain. This TCR was recovered from an adult in good health. The CDR3 nucleotides are TGCAGTGCTAGTCGGTTGGATCAGCCCCAGCATTTT. Translating gives CSASRLDQPQHF.